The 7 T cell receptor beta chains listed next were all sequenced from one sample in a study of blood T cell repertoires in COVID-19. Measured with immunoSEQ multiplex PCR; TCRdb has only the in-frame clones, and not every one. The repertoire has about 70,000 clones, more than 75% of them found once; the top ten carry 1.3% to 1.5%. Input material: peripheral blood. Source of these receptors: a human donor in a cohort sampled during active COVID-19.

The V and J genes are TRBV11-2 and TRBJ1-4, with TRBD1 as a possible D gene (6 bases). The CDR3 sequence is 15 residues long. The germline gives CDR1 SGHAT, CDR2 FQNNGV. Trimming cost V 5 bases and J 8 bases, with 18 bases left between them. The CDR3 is CASSPEGVLGEKLFF. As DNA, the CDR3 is TGTGCCAGCAGCCCCGAGGGGGTATTAGGGGAAAAACTGTTTTTT.

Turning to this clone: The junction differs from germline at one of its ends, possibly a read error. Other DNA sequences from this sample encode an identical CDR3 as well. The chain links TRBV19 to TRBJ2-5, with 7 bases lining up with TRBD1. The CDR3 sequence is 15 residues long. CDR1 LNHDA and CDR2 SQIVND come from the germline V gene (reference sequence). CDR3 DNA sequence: TGCGCCAGTACCGGCACGACAGGGCGTGAAGAGACCCAGTACTTC. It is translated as CASTGTTGREETQYF.

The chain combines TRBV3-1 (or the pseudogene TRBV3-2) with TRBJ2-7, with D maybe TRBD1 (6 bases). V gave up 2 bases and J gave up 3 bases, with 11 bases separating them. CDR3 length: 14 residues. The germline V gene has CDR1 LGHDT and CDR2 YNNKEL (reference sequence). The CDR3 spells CASSQMGALYEQYF. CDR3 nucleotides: TGTGCCAGCAGCCAAATGGGGGCTCTCTACGAGCAGTACTTC.

CDR3 loop: CASSLGAINTEAFF. CDR3 bases: TGTGCCAGCAGCTTAGGGGCAATAAACACTGAAGCTTTCTTT. This chain joins TRBV13 and TRBJ1-1; D gene unclear. Germline assignment: CDR1 PRHDT and CDR2 FYEKMQ (reference sequence). The V end was cut by 0 bases, the J end by 2 bases, with 7 bases between. The CDR3 length is 14 residues.

The CDR3 spells CASSPPGGGRGLAGVNEQFF. For the CDR3, the DNA is TGTGCCAGCTCACCACCGGGCGGGGGGCGCGGACTAGCGGGAGTCAATGAGCAGTTCTTC. This sequence joins TRBV18 and TRBJ2-1; 13 bases align to TRBD2. The V and J ends lost 0 bases and 6 bases, in that order; junction bases with no gene match: 14. Looked up from germline, CDR1 is KGHSH and CDR2 is LQKENI. The CDR3 has 20 residues.

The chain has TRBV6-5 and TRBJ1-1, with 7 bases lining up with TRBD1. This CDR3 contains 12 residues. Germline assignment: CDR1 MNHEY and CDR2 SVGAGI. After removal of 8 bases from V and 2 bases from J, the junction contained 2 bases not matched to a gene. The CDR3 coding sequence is TGTGCCAGCTCAGGGGGTAACACTGAAGCTTTCTTT. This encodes CASSGGNTEAFF.

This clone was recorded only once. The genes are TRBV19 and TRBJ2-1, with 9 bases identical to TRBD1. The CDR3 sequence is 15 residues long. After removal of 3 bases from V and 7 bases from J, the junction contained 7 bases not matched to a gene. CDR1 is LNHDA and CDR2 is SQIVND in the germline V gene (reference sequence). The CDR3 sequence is CASSMGQGRLNEQFF. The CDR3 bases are TGTGCCAGTAGTATGGGACAGGGAAGGCTTAATGAGCAGTTCTTC.